The 13 T cell receptor beta chains below come from one sample, sequenced in a study of blood T cell repertoires in COVID-19. Profiled with immunoSEQ multiplex PCR; TCRdb holds only in-frame clones, not every one. The sample shows about 270,000 clones, 85% of them seen only once. Sequences were obtained from peripheral blood. The receptors were sampled from a human donor in a cohort sampled during active COVID-19.

J is TRBJ1-1 and V is TRBV3-1 (or the pseudogene TRBV3-2), with TRBD1 as a possible D gene (5 bases). This CDR3 spans 13 amino acids. Trimming removed 8 bases at V and 8 bases at J, with 18 bases between. The germline gives CDR1 LGHDT, CDR2 YNNKEL (reference sequence). CDR3 sequence (DNA): TGTGCCAGCGGGGGGACGATGGGCGAAGAAGCTTTCTTT. This gives the protein CASGGTMGEEAFF.

As to this clone: This CDR3 is also generated by other DNA sequences in the sample. J is TRBJ2-7 and V is TRBV18; no clear D. With 2 bases removed from V and 2 bases from J, the gap between germline ends came to 7 bases. Germline CDR1 KGHSH, CDR2 LQKENI. The CDR3 runs 13 residues. CDR3 nucleotides: TGTGCCAGCTCACCAAGTCAGACCTACGAGCAGTACTTC. It specifies CASSPSQTYEQYF.

This clone was seen just once. V is TRBV5-1 and J is TRBJ2-1; D may be TRBD1 (5 bases). Trimming cost V 0 bases and J 1 base, with 5 bases left between them. Germline V CDR1 and CDR2: SGHRS, YFSETQ. This CDR3 contains 14 residues. The CDR3: CASSLDRSYNEQFF. The CDR3, as DNA: TGCGCCAGCAGCTTGGACAGGTCCTACAATGAGCAGTTCTTC.

The J gene is TRBJ2-1, the V gene TRBV19; 7 bases line up with TRBD2. CDR3 size: 15 residues. Per germline, CDR1 LNHDA and CDR2 SQIVND (reference sequence). J gave up 5 bases and V 2 bases, and 6 bases lay outside the gene matches. As DNA, the CDR3 is TGTGCCAGTAGTATATCCAGCGGGATCAACAATGAGCAGTTCTTC. Amino acids: CASSISSGINNEQFF.

The chain links TRBV9 to TRBJ2-2; possibly TRBD2 for D (5 bases). Trimming stripped 6 bases from V and 7 bases from J, with 13 bases between. The CDR3 has 13 amino acids. Germline values: CDR1 SGDLS, CDR2 YYNGEE. CDR3 residues: CASTHTGIGELFF. In nucleotides, the CDR3 is TGTGCCAGCACCCATACGGGGATCGGGGAGCTGTTTTTT.

Worth noting for this clone: Mismatch with germline at one junction end may stem from a read error. The chain is built from TRBV18 and TRBJ2-1, with TRBD1 matching 10 bases. Germline assignment: CDR1 KGHSH and CDR2 LQKENI. The CDR3 covers 17 residues. The CDR3 DNA reads TGTGCCAGCTCACCCCTACCGGGACAGGGGTCCTATAATGAGCAGTTCTTC. Translation: CASSPLPGQGSYNEQFF.

The rearrangement links TRBV29-1 to TRBJ1-5; 8 nucleotides agree with TRBD1. V trimming: 4 bases; J trimming: 5 bases; junction bases outside the gene matches: 4. The CDR3 totals 13 residues. CDR1 is SQVTM and CDR2 is ANQGSEA in the germline V gene. For the CDR3, the DNA is TGCAGCGTTGGACAGGGGAGGTATCAGCCCCAGCATTTT. This gives the protein CSVGQGRYQPQHF.

This clone was picked up one time. This chain links TRBV27 with TRBJ2-7; tentative D call: TRBD2 (6 bases). The CDR3 is 14 amino acids. Trimming stripped 3 bases from V and 0 bases from J, with 9 bases between. CDR1 and CDR2 (germline): MNHEY, SMNVEV (reference sequence). CDR3 bases: TGTGCCAGCAGTTTCGACGGGAGCTCCTACGAGCAGTACTTC. Translation: CASSFDGSSYEQYF.

This clone appeared a single time. The DNA for the CDR3 is TGTGCCAGCAGCCCCAGGGCTTCTTCACCCCTCCACTTT. This sequence encodes CASSPRASSPLHF. The chain combines TRBV12-3 or TRBV12-4 with TRBJ1-6; TRBD1 is a possible D gene (5 bases). The CDR3 is 13 amino acids. V lost 6 bases and J 9 bases, leaving 12 bases between the germline ends.

This clone was detected once. The chain carries TRBV19 and TRBJ2-7; 9 bases agree with TRBD1. The CDR3 has 16 amino acids. The J segment lost 3 bases and the V segment lost 0 bases, leaving 6 bases of the junction unmatched. CDR1 and CDR2 from the germline V gene are LNHDA and SQIVND (reference sequence). The CDR3 region is CASSIDHQTGGYEQYF. The CDR3, as DNA: TGTGCCAGTAGTATAGATCATCAGACAGGGGGCTACGAGCAGTACTTC.

V gene TRBV18 combines with J gene TRBJ2-7; the match to TRBD1 covers 7 bases. Germline V lookup: CDR1 KGHSH, CDR2 LQKENI. With V trimmed by 3 bases and J by 3 bases, 5 bases remained unmatched. The CDR3 spans 14 residues. The CDR3 nucleotides are TGTGCCAGCTCACCGGGACAGACGAACTACGAGCAGTACTTC. It is translated as CASSPGQTNYEQYF. Full variable domain (outside the CDR3, taken from reference TRBV18 and TRBJ2-7): NAGVMQNPRHLVRRRGQEARLRCSPMKGHSHVYWYRQLPEEGLKFMVYLQKENIIDESGMPKERFSAEFPKEGPSILRIQQVVRGDSAAYFCASSPGQTNYEQYFGPGTRLTVT.

This chain joins TRBV5-1 and TRBJ2-7, with a tentative D call TRBD2 (6 bases). V was pared by 0 bases and J by 2 bases, with 9 bases between. The CDR3 covers 14 residues. The V gene's germline CDR1 is SGHRS and CDR2 YFSETQ. CDR3 sequence: CASSLASGPYEQYF. The CDR3 DNA follows: TGCGCCAGCAGCTTGGCGAGCGGGCCCTACGAGCAGTACTTC.

The chain joins TRBV5-5 to TRBJ2-5; weak D call: TRBD1 (6 bases). V was clipped by 4 bases and J by 5 bases, with 15 bases between them. CDR1 and CDR2 (germline): SGHKS, YYEKEE (reference sequence). The CDR3 is 14 residues long. The chain's CDR3 is CASSGLRGSETQYF. CDR3 bases: TGTGCCAGCAGCGGACTCAGGGGTTCTGAGACCCAGTACTTC.